The clone carrying this T cell receptor beta chain was seen a few times. Generated by immunoSEQ multiplex PCR, the TCRdb table keeps only in-frame clones and is missing some. The sample lists more than 35,000 clones, 60% to 85% seen once, with about an eighth in the top ten. The data were taken from a study of OX40 agonist ivuxolimab in advanced cancers. Trimming took off 4 bases at V and 7 bases at J, with 11 bases between the two ends. Germline CDR1 reads SGHTA; CDR2 reads FQGNSA. The CDR3 loop spans 13 amino acids. The J gene is TRBJ1-5, the V gene TRBV7-2; no clear D gene. This clonotype was sampled from an adult with an advanced solid tumor such as melanoma, head and neck, liver or kidney cancer. The sample was CD4+ or CD8+ T cells sorted from blood, taken in a trial of the OX40 agonist ivuxolimab. The DNA for the CDR3 is TGTGCCAGCAGCTATACCTCAGAGCAGCCCCAGCATTTT. This encodes CASSYTSEQPQHF.